A selection of T cell receptor beta chains follows, all from one sample in a study of CD8+CD57+ T cells in acquired aplastic anemia. MiXCR, applied by TCRdb to the reads, yields one record per CDR3 protein. This repertoire shows some 150,000 distinct CDR3 sequences, roughly two thirds found once; its top ten account for approximately 50%. The specimen was sorted CD4+, CD8+, or CD8+CD57+ T cells (not recorded which) from PBMCs. The source of these receptors is a human donor with aplastic anemia. Each CDR3 is given with its conserved first and last residue. Fields, in order: D gene, J gene, V gene, clone size, CDR3 DNA, CDR3 protein. D genes are given only for firm matches. Only some rows state a clone size, as once, few, many or a class for expanded clones.

TRBD2	TRBJ2-3	TRBV5-1	.	TGCGCCAGCAGCTTGGACTTTAGCGGGGGGCAGTATTTT	CASSLDFSGGQYF
.	TRBJ2-2	TRBV29-1	once	TGCAGCGTACGACGGGACACCGGGGAGCTGTTTTTT	CSVRRDTGELFF
.	TRBJ1-5	TRBV15	.	TGTGCCACCAGCAGAGATTTGAACAGGGATCAGCCCCAGCATTTT	CATSRDLNRDQPQHF
TRBD1	TRBJ2-5	TRBV12-3/TRBV12-4	once	TGTGCCAGCAGTTGGGACAGGGGGCTTGAGACCCAGTACTTC	CASSWDRGLETQYF
TRBD1	TRBJ2-3	TRBV5-1	once	TGCGCCAGCAGCTTAAGGGGGCGAGGCACAGATACGCAGTATTTT	CASSLRGRGTDTQYF
.	TRBJ2-3	TRBV9	once	TGTGCCAGCAGCGTCGGACTAACTAGCACAGATACGCAGTATTTT	CASSVGLTSTDTQYF
.	TRBJ1-2	TRBV10-3	.	TGTGCCATCAGTGAGTCGCAGGGCCACTATGGCTACACCTTC	CAISESQGHYGYTF
.	TRBJ2-5	TRBV7-2	.	TGTGCCAGCAGCTTTTACGCGGAGACCCAGTACTTC	CASSFYAETQYF
.	TRBJ1-2	TRBV20-1	.	TGCAGTGCTAGGGATTCGGGAACCCATGGCTACACCTTC	CSARDSGTHGYTF
TRBD1	TRBJ2-1	TRBV6-5	.	TGTGCCAGCAGTGGTGCCGGGACAGGCAACAATGAGCAGTTCTTC	CASSGAGTGNNEQFF
.	TRBJ2-1	TRBV2	.	TGTGCCAGCAGCGGGGGTGGAGGGCGTAAGTACAATGAGCAGTTCTTC	CASSGGGGRKYNEQFF
.	TRBJ2-1	TRBV24-1	.	TGTGCCACCAGTGATTTGCGTGGCGCCCACAATGAGCAGTTCTTC	CATSDLRGAHNEQFF
TRBD2	TRBJ2-1	TRBV20-1	many	TGCAGTGCTCTGGGACTAGCGGGATACGGCAGTCATGAGCAGTTCTTC	CSALGLAGYGSHEQFF
.	TRBJ2-4	TRBV19	.	TGTGCCAGTAGGCCACAGGGGACTAAAAACATTCAGTACTTC	CASRPQGTKNIQYF
.	TRBJ1-1	TRBV29-1	.	TGCAGCGTCCCCGAGAACACTGAAGCTTTCTTT	CSVPENTEAFF
.	TRBJ2-5	TRBV20-1	.	TGCAGTGCTAGAGATCTGTCGGCGTACCAAGAGACCCAGTACTTC	CSARDLSAYQETQYF
TRBD2	TRBJ2-3	TRBV10-3	once	TGTGCCATCAGGAACGGGTTTAGCGGGACGCCAGATACGCAGTATTTT	CAIRNGFSGTPDTQYF
TRBD1	TRBJ1-2	TRBV20-1	.	TGCAGTGCTAGGGGACCGGGACAGGGATTATCGGACGGCTACACCTTC	CSARGPGQGLSDGYTF
TRBD2	TRBJ2-3	TRBV10-3	.	TGTGCCAGCAGTCGGACTAGCGGGGGGGCGACAGATACGCAGTATTTT	CASSRTSGGATDTQYF
TRBD1	TRBJ2-7	TRBV10-3	.	TGTGCCATCAGTGATCCCGGGACAGGGATCTCCTACGAGCAGTACTTC	CAISDPGTGISYEQYF
.	TRBJ2-5	TRBV7-6	.	TGTGCCAGCAGCAAGCACCAAGAGACCCAGTACTTC	CASSKHQETQYF
.	TRBJ2-7	TRBV7-6	.	TGTGCCAGCAGCTCCGGAGCCTACGAGCAGTACTTC	CASSSGAYEQYF
TRBD1	TRBJ2-7	TRBV6-5	few	TGTGCCAGCAGCCCTGGCCGGACAGGGACCTACGAGCAGTACTTC	CASSPGRTGTYEQYF
.	TRBJ2-1	TRBV7-2	.	TGTGCCAGCAGCTCGGCTTACGGCAATGAGCAGTTCTTC	CASSSAYGNEQFF
TRBD1	TRBJ2-7	TRBV14	.	TGTGCCAGCAGTCAGACCACAGGGGGCCACGAGCAGTACTTC	CASSQTTGGHEQYF
TRBD1	TRBJ1-5	TRBV7-9	.	TGTGCCAGCAGCGACCCAGGGGGGTATCAGCCCCAGCATTTT	CASSDPGGYQPQHF
.	TRBJ1-1	TRBV10-3	.	TGTGCCATCAGTGAACGGATCACAGGGACGAACACTGAAGCTTTCTTT	CAISERITGTNTEAFF
.	TRBJ1-6	TRBV7-9	few	TGTGCCAGCAGCTTAGAACAGGGTCGTTCACCCCTCCACTTT	CASSLEQGRSPLHF
.	TRBJ1-1	TRBV29-1	.	TGCAGCGTCGGACCTCAGGGTTTGGGCACTGAAGCTTTCTTT	CSVGPQGLGTEAFF
TRBD1	TRBJ2-5	TRBV10-3	.	TGTGCCATCAGTGCCGGATTCCAGGGGGCGGAACAAGAGACCCAGTACTTC	CAISAGFQGAEQETQYF
.	TRBJ1-5	TRBV19	.	TGTGCCAGTAGTTCTCAGGTCCCCAATCAGCCCCAGCATTTT	CASSSQVPNQPQHF
.	TRBJ2-3	TRBV6-4	.	TGTGCCAGCAGTGAACAGCTTACTAGCACAGATACGCAGTATTTT	CASSEQLTSTDTQYF
.	TRBJ1-6	TRBV20-1	few	TGCAGTGCTACGTGGGCCCGGGGCAGATTGAATTCACCCCTCCACTTT	CSATWARGRLNSPLHF
.	TRBJ2-7	TRBV5-1	.	TGCGCCAGCAGCGTGCGGACGGGAGACTCCTACGAGCAGTACTTC	CASSVRTGDSYEQYF
TRBD1	TRBJ2-7	TRBV20-1	.	TGCAGGGCTAGGGACAGGACCTCCTACGAGCAGTACTTC	CRARDRTSYEQYF
.	TRBJ1-1	TRBV20-1	.	TGCAGTGCTAGAGATGCAGTGGTCTCTGAAGCTTTCTTT	CSARDAVVSEAFF
.	TRBJ1-5	TRBV7-8	.	TGTGCCAGCAGCAATCAGGGCACCAATCAGCCCCAGCATTTT	CASSNQGTNQPQHF
TRBD2	TRBJ2-1	TRBV29-1	.	TGCAGCGGGACTAGCGGGGTAAATGAGCAGTTCTTC	CSGTSGVNEQFF
.	TRBJ2-2	TRBV4-2	once	TGTGCCAGCAGCCAATCGGGTAGCGGTGCCGGGGAGCTGTTTTTT	CASSQSGSGAGELFF
.	TRBJ2-5	TRBV9	few	TGTGCCAGCAGCGTAGGGACTACGGAGACCCAGTACTTC	CASSVGTTETQYF
.	TRBJ1-5	TRBV25-1	.	TGTGCCAGCGCCAGAAGAGGGGATTCTCAGCCCCAGCATTTT	CASARRGDSQPQHF
.	TRBJ2-7	TRBV6-5	medium-sized	TGTGCCAGCAGCCCCGAGGCTGGGGGCGCGTCCGAGCAGTACTTC	CASSPEAGGASEQYF
.	TRBJ1-1	TRBV7-9	.	TGTGCCAGCACCCCACAGGACGGCACTGAAGCTTTCTTT	CASTPQDGTEAFF
TRBD1	TRBJ2-3	TRBV7-2	.	TGTGCCAGCAGCTTTGGGACAGACACAGATACGCAGTATTTT	CASSFGTDTDTQYF
TRBD1	TRBJ1-2	TRBV7-2	.	TGTGCCAGCAGCTTAGAGGGGGCCTACTATGGCTACACCTTC	CASSLEGAYYGYTF
TRBD1	TRBJ2-5	TRBV7-3	.	TGTGCCTGGAGCGCATTGGACAGGGAAGAGACCCAGTACTTC	CAWSALDREETQYF
.	TRBJ2-7	TRBV20-1	once	TGCAGTGCTAGAGGAAGTAAGAGCTCCTACGAGCAGTACTTT	CSARGSKSSYEQYF
.	TRBJ2-7	TRBV4-3	.	TGCGCCAGCAGCCAAGCTCGGGGGAACTACGAGCAGTACTTC	CASSQARGNYEQYF
TRBD2	TRBJ2-1	TRBV19	many	TGTGCCAGTAATCCGACGGGGACTAGCGGGTACAATGAGCAGTTCTTC	CASNPTGTSGYNEQFF
.	TRBJ1-4	TRBV5-1	.	TGCGCCAGCAGCTTGGGCATGGTTCCATTTAATGAAAAACTGTTTTTT	CASSLGMVPFNEKLFF
.	TRBJ2-3	TRBV7-2	.	TGTGCCAGCAGCTTAGTTAGCACAGATACGCAGTATTTT	CASSLVSTDTQYF